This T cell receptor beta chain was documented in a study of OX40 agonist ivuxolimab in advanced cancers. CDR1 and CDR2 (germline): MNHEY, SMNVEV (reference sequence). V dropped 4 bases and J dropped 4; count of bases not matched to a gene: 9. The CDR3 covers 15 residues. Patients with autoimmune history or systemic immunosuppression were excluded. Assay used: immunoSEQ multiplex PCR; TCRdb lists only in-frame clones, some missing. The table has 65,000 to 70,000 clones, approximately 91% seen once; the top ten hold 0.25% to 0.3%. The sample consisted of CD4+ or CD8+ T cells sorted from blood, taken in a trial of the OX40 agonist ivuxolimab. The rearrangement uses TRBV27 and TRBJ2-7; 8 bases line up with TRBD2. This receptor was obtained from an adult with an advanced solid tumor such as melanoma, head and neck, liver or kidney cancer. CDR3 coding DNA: TGTGCCAGCAGTTCCCCGGGGGGGAGCGGGTACGAGCAGTACTTC. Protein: CASSSPGGSGYEQYF.